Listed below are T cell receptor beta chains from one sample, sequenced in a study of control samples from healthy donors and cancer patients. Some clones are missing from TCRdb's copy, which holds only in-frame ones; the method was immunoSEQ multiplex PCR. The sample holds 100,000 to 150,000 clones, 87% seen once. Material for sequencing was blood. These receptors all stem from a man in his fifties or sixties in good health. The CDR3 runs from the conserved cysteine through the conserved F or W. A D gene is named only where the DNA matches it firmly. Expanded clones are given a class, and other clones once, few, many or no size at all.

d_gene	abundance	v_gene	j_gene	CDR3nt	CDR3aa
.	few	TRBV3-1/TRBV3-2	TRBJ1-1	TGTGCCAGCAGCCAAGAAGGTCAGGGGAACACTGAAGCTTTCTTT	CASSQEGQGNTEAFF
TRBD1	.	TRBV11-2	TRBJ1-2	TGTGCCAGCAGCCCCGGGACAGGGACGATATATGGCTACACCTTC	CASSPGTGTIYGYTF
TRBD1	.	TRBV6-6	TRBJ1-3	TGTGCCAGCAGTCAACGACAGGGTTTTGATCATTTT	CASSQRQGFDHF
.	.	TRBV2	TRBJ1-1	TGTGCCAGCAGTCAAAACACTGAAGCTTTCTTT	CASSQNTEAFF
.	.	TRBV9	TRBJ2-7	TGTGCCAGCAGCGTAGATCCAGGGTTAAGCTCCTACGAGCAGTACTTC	CASSVDPGLSSYEQYF
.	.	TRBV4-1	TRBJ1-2	TGCGCCAGCAGCTTTTCAGCTAACTATGGCTACACCTTC	CASSFSANYGYTF
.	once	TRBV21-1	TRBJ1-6	TGTGCCAGCAGTAGCTACCGGGACAGAAATTCACCCCTCCACTTT	CASSSYRDRNSPLHF
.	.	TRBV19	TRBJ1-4	TGTGCCAGTAGAGCGGGGACCACAACTAATGAAAAACTGTTTTTT	CASRAGTTTNEKLFF
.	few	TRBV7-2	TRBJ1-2	TGTGCCAGCAGCCCCTACGTGGAGGACTATGGCTACACCTTC	CASSPYVEDYGYTF
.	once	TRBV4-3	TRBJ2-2	TGCGCCAGCAGCCAAGATCAGTTCCGGGAGAGCGGGGAGCTGTTTTTT	CASSQDQFRESGELFF
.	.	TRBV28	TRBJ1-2	TGTGCCAGCAGTTCGTCGGACAGTGCCTATGGCTACACCTTC	CASSSSDSAYGYTF
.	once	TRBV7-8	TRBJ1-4	TGTGCCAGCAGCTCCCGAGGGGCGGAGAATCATGAAAAACTGTTTTTT	CASSSRGAENHEKLFF
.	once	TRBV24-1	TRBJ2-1	TGTGCCACCAGTGATTTTTTCGATGAGCAGTTCTTC	CATSDFFDEQFF
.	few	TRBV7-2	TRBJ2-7	TGTGCCAGCAGCTTGCGGGTTGGGACGGCGGCCTACGAGCAGTACTTC	CASSLRVGTAAYEQYF
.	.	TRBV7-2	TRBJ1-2	TGTGCCAGCAGCTTAAGAGGCAGCTATGGCTACACCTTC	CASSLRGSYGYTF
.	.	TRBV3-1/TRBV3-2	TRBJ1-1	TGTGCCAGCAGCTTCTTTCAGGCTATGAACACTGAAGCTTTCTTT	CASSFFQAMNTEAFF
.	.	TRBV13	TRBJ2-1	TGTGCCAGCAGCTTAGTCATCTCCTACAATGAGCAGTTCTTC	CASSLVISYNEQFF
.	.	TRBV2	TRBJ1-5	TGTGCCAGCAGCGTAGAATACGCTCAGCCCCAGCATTTT	CASSVEYAQPQHF
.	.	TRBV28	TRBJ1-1	TGTGCCAGCAGTGTTCATAACAGAGGCGGTGAAGCTTTCTTT	CASSVHNRGGEAFF
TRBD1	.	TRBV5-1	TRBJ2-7	TGCGCCAGCTGGACCGGACAGGTCACCCACGAGCAGTACTTC	CASWTGQVTHEQYF
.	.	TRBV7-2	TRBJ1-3	TGTGCCAGCAGCTTAGCCGGAGGCGTCGGAAACACCATATATTTT	CASSLAGGVGNTIYF
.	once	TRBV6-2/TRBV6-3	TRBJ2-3	TGTGCCAGCAGCTCGGGTACGGGATCGAACTTAGATACGCAGTATTTT	CASSSGTGSNLDTQYF
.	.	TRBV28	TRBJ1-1	TGTGCCAGCAGTTTGCCCCTAATGAACACTGAAGCTTTCTTT	CASSLPLMNTEAFF
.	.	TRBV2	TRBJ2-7	TGTGCCAGCAGTATGGGACTCCTCCAGAGCTCCTACGAGCAGTACTTC	CASSMGLLQSSYEQYF
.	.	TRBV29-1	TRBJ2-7	TGCAGCGTTGAGGTCGCCAGTTCCTACGAGCAGTACTTC	CSVEVASSYEQYF
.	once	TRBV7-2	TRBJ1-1	TGTGCCAGCAGCTACGGGACGGAGAACACTGAAGCTTTCTTT	CASSYGTENTEAFF
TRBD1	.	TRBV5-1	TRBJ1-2	TGCGCCAGCAGCTTGGACTCGACAGGGTCCCTTAACTATGGCTACACCTTC	CASSLDSTGSLNYGYTF
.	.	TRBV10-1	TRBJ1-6	TGCGCCAGCTCGGCAGGGAATAATTCACCCCTCCACTTT	CASSAGNNSPLHF
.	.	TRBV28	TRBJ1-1	TGTGCCAGCAGTTTATTGGGGTGGGGTGAAGCTTTCTTT	CASSLLGWGEAFF
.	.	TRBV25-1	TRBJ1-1	TGTGCCAGCAGTAGGACCGGGAACACTGAAGCTTTCTTT	CASSRTGNTEAFF
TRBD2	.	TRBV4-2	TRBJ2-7	TGTGCCAGCAGCCAAGAGGGCGGGGGAGTTTACGAGCAGTACTTC	CASSQEGGGVYEQYF
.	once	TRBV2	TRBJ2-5	TGTGCCAGCAGTTCGGGTAGCTCTGTCCGGGAGACCCAGTACTTC	CASSSGSSVRETQYF
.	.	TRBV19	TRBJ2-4	TGTGCCAGTAGTATCGAGCAGGCCCCCTGGAACATTCAGTACTTC	CASSIEQAPWNIQYF
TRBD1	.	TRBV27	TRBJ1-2	TGTGCCAGCAGTCTAGGACAGGGGGTGGGATTAGGCTACACCTTC	CASSLGQGVGLGYTF
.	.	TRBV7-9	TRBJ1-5	TGTGCCAGCAGCCCAGATAGCAATCAGCCCCAGCATTTT	CASSPDSNQPQHF
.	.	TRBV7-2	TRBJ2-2	TGTGCCAGCAGCTTAGACACCGGGGAGCTGTTTTTT	CASSLDTGELFF
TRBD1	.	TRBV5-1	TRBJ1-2	TGCGCCAGCAGCTTAGGGACAGCCTATGGCTACACCTTC	CASSLGTAYGYTF
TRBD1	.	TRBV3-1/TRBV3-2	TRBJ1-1	TGTGCCAGCAGCGGGGGACAGAAAAACACTGAAGCTTTCTTT	CASSGGQKNTEAFF
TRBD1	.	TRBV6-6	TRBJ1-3	TGTGCCAGCAGTCTTGTCGACAGGGGTAAAATTGGAAACACCATATATTTT	CASSLVDRGKIGNTIYF
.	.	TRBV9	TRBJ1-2	TGTGCCAGCAGCGCAGAGACAGGCCCTAGCTATGGCTACACCTTC	CASSAETGPSYGYTF
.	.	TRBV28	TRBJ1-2	TGTGCCAGCAGTTTCCCCCCGGGGCTCGGGGCCATTGGCTACACCTTC	CASSFPPGLGAIGYTF
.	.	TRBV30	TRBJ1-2	TGTGCCTGGAGTGTTGGTGGCTATGGCTACACCTTC	CAWSVGGYGYTF
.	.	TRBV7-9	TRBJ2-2	TGTGCCAGCAGCATAACAGGATTCGACACCGGGGAGCTGTTTTTT	CASSITGFDTGELFF
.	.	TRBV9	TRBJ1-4	TGTGCCAGCAGCGACCAACAGGGTAATGAAAAACTGTTTTTT	CASSDQQGNEKLFF
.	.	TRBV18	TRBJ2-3	TGTGCCAGCTCACCTACGGCAGGTGTCACAGATACGCAGTATTTT	CASSPTAGVTDTQYF
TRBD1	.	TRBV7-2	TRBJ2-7	TGTGCCAGCAGCTTAGCGACAGGGTGGACAGCCTACGAGCAGTACTTC	CASSLATGWTAYEQYF
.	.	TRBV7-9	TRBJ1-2	TGTGCCAGCAGCCTAGAAGGGGGACCTTATGGCTACACCTTC	CASSLEGGPYGYTF
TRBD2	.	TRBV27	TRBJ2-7	TGTGCCAGCAGAGGACTAGCGGGGTCCACCGAGCAGTACTTC	CASRGLAGSTEQYF
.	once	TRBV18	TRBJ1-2	TGTGCCAGCTCACCCTCGATAGAAAACTATGGCTACACCTTC	CASSPSIENYGYTF
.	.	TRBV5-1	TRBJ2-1	TGCGCCAGCAGCGGGGGAGCGTCAAGCTCCTACAATGAGCAGTTCTTC	CASSGGASSSYNEQFF
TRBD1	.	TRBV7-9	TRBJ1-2	TGTGCCAGCAGCTTCTCCGGGACAGGGGGTGGCTACACCTTC	CASSFSGTGGGYTF
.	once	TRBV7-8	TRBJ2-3	TGTGCCAGCAGCTTAGAGGTTCGAGGGGGGGCAGATACGCAGTATTTT	CASSLEVRGGADTQYF
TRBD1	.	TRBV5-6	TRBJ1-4	TGTGCCAGCAGCTTGGGATTGACAGGGGAGAGTGGAAAACTGTTTTTT	CASSLGLTGESGKLFF
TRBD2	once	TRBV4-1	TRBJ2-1	TGCGCCAGCAGCCAAGAACCAGCGGGGGTAAGCTCCTACAATGAGCAGTTCTTC	CASSQEPAGVSSYNEQFF
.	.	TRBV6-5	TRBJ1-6	TGTGCCAGCAGTTACTCTTTGGGGGGCGGTAATTCACCCCTCCACTTT	CASSYSLGGGNSPLHF